What follows is one T cell receptor beta chain and its context. As yet, its antigen is unknown. These data are taken from a study of post-analysis software for immune sequencing data. The wider study: The cohort encompassed relapsing-remitting, secondary progressive and progressive-relapsing multiple sclerosis disease courses.

V was clipped by 0 bases and J by 8 bases, with 10 bases between them. The CDR3 sequence is 13 residues long. In germline, CDR1 is MNHEY, CDR2 SVGAGI. The study's findings and limits: Patients carried a few TRBV segments more frequently than controls did, and TRBV5-6, TRBV5-1 and TRBV20-1 were among them.

cDNA libraries of TCR beta carried unique molecular identifiers. Starting from about 0.94 to 9.7 million T cells, the study yielded about 500,000 cDNA molecules. Each CDR3 protein gets one entry after TCRdb re-called the PCR reads with MiXCR. Of about 430,000 distinct CDR3 sequences listed, roughly 38% are singletons. The TCR sequence derives from a girl aged 2-9 years with multiple sclerosis. The chain couples TRBV6-5 to TRBJ1-1; a weak D match, TRBD1 (6 bases). Material for sequencing was blood. The CDR3 loop reads CASSYSTGAEAFF. In DNA, the CDR3 is TGTGCCAGCAGTTACTCGACGGGGGCAGAAGCTTTCTTT.